Listed below are T cell receptor beta chains from one sample, sequenced in a study of cytomegalovirus exposure and HLA in healthy donors. Measured with immunoSEQ multiplex PCR; TCRdb has only the in-frame clones, and not every one. Altogether some 140,000 clones are present, around 80% being singletons, with the ten largest covering 6.5%. Sequencing was done on a sample of PBMCs. The origin of the receptors is a man aged 40-55 years in good health and CMV-seropositive. The CDR3 runs from the conserved cysteine through the conserved F or W. The D gene is left open where the match is weak. Some rows mark clone size as missing; the rest say once, few, many or name a class of expanded clone.

15 TRBJ1-4 . few TRBV5-5 CASSLLSGPNEKLFF TGTGCCAGCAGCTTGTTATCAGGGCCAAATGAAAAACTGTTTTTT
14 TRBJ2-5 TRBD2 . TRBV27 CASSWLAGGETQYF TGTGCCAGCAGTTGGCTAGCGGGAGGGGAGACCCAGTACTTC
16 TRBJ1-3 . few TRBV9 CASSPSAESSGNTIYF TGTGCCAGCAGCCCCTCCGCGGAGAGCTCTGGAAACACCATATATTTT
16 TRBJ1-3 . . TRBV7-2 CASSPRRTASGNTIYF TGTGCCAGCAGCCCTCGCCGGACAGCCTCTGGAAACACCATATATTTT
18 TRBJ2-7 . . TRBV4-1 CASSQDVGHTTSSYEQYF TGCGCCAGCAGCCAAGACGTAGGACACACGACTAGCTCCTACGAGCAGTACTTC
16 TRBJ2-7 . . TRBV6-1 CASSEGARQAPWAQYF TGTGCCAGCAGTGAAGGCGCCCGCCAGGCGCCCTGGGCGCAGTACTTC
13 TRBJ2-7 . . TRBV5-1 CASSSQGSYEQYF TGCGCCAGCAGCTCCCAGGGTAGCTACGAGCAGTACTTC
17 TRBJ2-3 . . TRBV5-1 CASSSPDILGVGDTQYF TGCGCCAGCAGCTCCCCTGATATCCTAGGCGTGGGAGATACGCAGTATTTT
14 TRBJ2-5 . . TRBV19 CASSPDTAQETQYF TGTGCCAGTAGTCCTGACACAGCTCAAGAGACCCAGTACTTC
13 TRBJ1-1 TRBD1 few TRBV18 CASSPGQGTEAFF TGTGCCAGCTCACCTGGACAGGGCACTGAAGCTTTCTTT
13 TRBJ1-2 TRBD1 . TRBV5-6 CASSLDRGFGYTF TGTGCCAGCAGCCTGGACAGGGGTTTTGGCTACACCTTC